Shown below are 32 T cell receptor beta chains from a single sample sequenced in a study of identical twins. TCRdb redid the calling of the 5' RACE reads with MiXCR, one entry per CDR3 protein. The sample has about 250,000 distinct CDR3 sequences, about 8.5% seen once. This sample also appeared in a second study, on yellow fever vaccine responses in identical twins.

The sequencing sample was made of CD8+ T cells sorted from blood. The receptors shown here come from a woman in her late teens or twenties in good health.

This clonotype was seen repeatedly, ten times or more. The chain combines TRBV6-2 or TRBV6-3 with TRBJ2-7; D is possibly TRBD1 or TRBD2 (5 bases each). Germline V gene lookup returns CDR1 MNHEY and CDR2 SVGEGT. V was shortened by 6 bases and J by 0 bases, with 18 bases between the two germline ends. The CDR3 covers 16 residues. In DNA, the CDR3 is TGTGCCAGCAGATTACATGTCGGGACCAGCTCCTACGAGCAGTACTTC. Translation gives CASRLHVGTSSYEQYF.

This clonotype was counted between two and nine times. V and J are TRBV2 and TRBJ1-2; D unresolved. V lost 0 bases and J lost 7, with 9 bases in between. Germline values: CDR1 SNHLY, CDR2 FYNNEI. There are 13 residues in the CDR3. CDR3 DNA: TGTGCCAGCAGTGAAGCGGCTTTCGGTGGCTACACCTTC. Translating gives CASSEAAFGGYTF.

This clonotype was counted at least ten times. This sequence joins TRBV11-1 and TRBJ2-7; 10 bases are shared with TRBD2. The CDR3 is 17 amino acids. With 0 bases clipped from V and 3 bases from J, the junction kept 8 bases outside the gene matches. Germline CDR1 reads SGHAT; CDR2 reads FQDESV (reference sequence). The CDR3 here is CASSLALGASGSYEQYF. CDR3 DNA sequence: TGTGCCAGCAGCTTAGCCCTCGGGGCTAGCGGGAGCTACGAGCAGTACTTC.

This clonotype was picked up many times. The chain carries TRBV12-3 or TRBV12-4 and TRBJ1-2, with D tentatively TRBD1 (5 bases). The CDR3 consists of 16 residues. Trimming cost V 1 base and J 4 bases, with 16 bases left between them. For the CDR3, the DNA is TGTGCCAGCAGTTTAGTGGGATCTCAGGACATCTATGGCTACACCTTC. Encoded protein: CASSLVGSQDIYGYTF.

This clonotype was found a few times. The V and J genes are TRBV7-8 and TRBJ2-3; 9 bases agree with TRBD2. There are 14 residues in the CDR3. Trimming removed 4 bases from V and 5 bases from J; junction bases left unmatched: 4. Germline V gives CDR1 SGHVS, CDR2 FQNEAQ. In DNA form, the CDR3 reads TGTGCCAGCAGCTCCACTAGCGGGTTAGATACGCAGTATTTT. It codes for CASSSTSGLDTQYF.

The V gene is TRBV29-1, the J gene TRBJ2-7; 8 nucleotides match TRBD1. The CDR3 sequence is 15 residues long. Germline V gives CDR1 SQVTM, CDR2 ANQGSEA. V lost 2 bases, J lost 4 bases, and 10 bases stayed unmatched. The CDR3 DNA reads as TGCAGCGTTGAATATAAGGCAGGGGGCAGGTACGAGCAGTACTTC. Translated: CSVEYKAGGRYEQYF.

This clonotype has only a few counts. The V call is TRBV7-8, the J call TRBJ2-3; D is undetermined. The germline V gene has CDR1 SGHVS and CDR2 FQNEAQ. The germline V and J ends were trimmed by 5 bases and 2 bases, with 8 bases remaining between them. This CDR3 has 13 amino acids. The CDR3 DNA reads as TGTGCCAGCAGCCGAGAGGACACAGATACGCAGTATTTT. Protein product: CASSREDTDTQYF.

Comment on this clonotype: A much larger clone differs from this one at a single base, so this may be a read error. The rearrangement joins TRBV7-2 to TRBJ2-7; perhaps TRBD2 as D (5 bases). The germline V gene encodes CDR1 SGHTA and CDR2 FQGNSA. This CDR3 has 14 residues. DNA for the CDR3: TGTGCCAGCAGCTTCGGCCCGACGGGGTACGAGCTGTACTTC. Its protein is CASSFGPTGYELYF.

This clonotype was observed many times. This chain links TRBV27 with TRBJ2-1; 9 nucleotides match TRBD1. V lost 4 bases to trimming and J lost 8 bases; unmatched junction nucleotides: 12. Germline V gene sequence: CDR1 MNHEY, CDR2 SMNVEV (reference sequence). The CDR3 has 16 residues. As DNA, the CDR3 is TGTGCCAGCAGTTGGGGGCCTCCGGGACAGGGTTATGAGCAGTTCTTC. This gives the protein CASSWGPPGQGYEQFF.

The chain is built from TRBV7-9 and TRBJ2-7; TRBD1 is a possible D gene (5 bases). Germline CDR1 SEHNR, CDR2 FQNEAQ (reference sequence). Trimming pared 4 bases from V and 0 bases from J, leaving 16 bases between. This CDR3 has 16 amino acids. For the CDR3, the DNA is TGTGCCAGCAGCTCCTTGACAGAGCACGACTCCTACGAGCAGTACTTC. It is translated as CASSSLTEHDSYEQYF.

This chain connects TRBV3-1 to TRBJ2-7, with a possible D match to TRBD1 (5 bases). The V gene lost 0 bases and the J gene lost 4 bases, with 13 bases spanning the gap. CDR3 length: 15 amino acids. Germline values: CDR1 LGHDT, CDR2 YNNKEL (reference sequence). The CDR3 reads CASSQDSLRQYEQYF. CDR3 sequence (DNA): TGTGCCAGCAGCCAAGATTCGTTGAGACAGTACGAGCAGTACTTC.

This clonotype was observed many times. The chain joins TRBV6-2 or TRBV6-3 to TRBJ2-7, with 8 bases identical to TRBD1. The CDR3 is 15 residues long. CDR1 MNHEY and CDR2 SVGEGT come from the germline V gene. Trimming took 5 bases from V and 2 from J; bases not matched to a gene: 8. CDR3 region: CASSALRGQAYEQYF. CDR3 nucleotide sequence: TGTGCCAGCAGTGCCTTACGGGGACAGGCCTACGAGCAGTACTTC.

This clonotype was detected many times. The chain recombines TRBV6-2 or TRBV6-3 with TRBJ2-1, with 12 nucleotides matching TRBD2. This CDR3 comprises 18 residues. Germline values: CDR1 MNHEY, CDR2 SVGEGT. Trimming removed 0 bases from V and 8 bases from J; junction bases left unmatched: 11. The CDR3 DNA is TGTGCCAGCAGTTACTCAGCTAGCGGGAGGGCCTTGGCGGATGAGCAGTTCTTC. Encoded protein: CASSYSASGRALADEQFF.

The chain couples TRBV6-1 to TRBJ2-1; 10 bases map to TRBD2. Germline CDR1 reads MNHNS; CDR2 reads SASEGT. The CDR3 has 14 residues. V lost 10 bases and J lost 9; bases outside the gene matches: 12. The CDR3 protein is CAIPGLAIFGEQFF. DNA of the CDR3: TGTGCCATCCCGGGACTAGCGATTTTTGGTGAGCAGTTCTTC.

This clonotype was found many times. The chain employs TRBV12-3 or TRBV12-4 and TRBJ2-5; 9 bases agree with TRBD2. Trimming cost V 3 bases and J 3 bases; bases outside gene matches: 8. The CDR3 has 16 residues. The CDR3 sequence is CASSLSIAGAEETQYF. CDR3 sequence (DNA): TGTGCCAGCAGTTTGTCGATAGCGGGGGCCGAAGAGACCCAGTACTTC.

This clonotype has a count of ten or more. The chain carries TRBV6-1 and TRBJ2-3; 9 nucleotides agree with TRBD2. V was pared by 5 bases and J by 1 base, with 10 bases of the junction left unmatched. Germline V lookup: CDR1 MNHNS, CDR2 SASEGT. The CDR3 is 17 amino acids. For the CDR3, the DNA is TGTGCCAGCAGTCGGCACCCTAGCGGGGCTGGCACAGATACGCAGTATTTT. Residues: CASSRHPSGAGTDTQYF.

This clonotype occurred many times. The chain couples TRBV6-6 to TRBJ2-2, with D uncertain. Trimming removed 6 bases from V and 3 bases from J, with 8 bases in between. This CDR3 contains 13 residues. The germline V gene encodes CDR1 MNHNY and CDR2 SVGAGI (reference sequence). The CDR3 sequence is CASSLKDTGELFF. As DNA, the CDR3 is TGTGCCAGCAGCCTTAAGGACACCGGGGAGCTGTTTTTT.

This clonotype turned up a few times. CDR3 DNA: TGTGCCAGCAGTCAACTCTCTCGGGGCTCTGGGGCCAACGTCCTGACTTTC. Its translation is CASSQLSRGSGANVLTF. This chain connects TRBV27 to TRBJ2-6; possible D gene TRBD2, 5 bases. There are 17 residues in the CDR3. V was shortened by 5 bases and J by 0 bases, with 14 bases between the two germline ends. Germline V gene sequence: CDR1 MNHEY, CDR2 SMNVEV (reference sequence).

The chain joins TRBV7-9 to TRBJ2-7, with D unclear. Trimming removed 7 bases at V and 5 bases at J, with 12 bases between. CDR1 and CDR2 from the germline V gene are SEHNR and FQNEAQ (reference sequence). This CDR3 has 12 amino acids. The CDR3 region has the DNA TGTGCCAGCATGATCGATTTCCACGAGCAGTACTTC. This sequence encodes CASMIDFHEQYF.

In nucleotides, the CDR3 is TGTGCCAGCAGCGACGGACTAGCGGGAACAGGTATTCAGTACTTC. Residues: CASSDGLAGTGIQYF. The chain combines TRBV13 with TRBJ2-4; 12 bases line up with TRBD2. The CDR3 consists of 15 residues. CDR1 PRHDT and CDR2 FYEKMQ come from the germline V gene (reference sequence). With 5 bases clipped from V and 10 bases from J, the junction kept 9 bases outside the gene matches.

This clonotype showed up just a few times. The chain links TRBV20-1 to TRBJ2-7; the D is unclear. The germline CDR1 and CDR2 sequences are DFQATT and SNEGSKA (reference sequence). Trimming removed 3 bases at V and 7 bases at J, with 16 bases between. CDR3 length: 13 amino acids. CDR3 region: CSASLAQFGEQYF. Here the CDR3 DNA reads TGCAGTGCTAGTCTGGCCCAGTTCGGGGAGCAGTACTTC.

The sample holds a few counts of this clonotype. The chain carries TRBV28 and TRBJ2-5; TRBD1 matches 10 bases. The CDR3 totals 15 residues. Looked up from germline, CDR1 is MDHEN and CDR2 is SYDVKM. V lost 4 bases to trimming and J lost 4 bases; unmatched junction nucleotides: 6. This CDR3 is CASSYRDRGRETQYF. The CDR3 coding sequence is TGTGCCAGCAGTTACCGGGACAGGGGTAGAGAGACCCAGTACTTC.

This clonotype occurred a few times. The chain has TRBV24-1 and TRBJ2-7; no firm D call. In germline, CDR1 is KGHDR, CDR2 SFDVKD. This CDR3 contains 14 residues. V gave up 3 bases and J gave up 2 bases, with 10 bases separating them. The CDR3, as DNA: TGTGCCACCAGTGATAGGACGGCCCCCTACGAGCAGTACTTC. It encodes CATSDRTAPYEQYF.

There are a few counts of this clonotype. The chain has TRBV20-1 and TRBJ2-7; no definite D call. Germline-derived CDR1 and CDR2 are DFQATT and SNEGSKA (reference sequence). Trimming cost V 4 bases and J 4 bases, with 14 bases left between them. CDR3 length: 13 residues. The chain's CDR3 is CSATASSSYEQYF. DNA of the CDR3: TGCAGTGCTACGGCAAGTTCCTCTTACGAGCAGTACTTC.

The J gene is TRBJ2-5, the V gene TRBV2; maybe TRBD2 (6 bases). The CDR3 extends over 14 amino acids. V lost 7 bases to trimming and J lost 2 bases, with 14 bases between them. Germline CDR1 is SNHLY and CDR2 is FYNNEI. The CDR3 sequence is CASTVAVLQETQYF. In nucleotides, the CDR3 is TGTGCCAGCACGGTAGCGGTACTTCAAGAGACCCAGTACTTC.

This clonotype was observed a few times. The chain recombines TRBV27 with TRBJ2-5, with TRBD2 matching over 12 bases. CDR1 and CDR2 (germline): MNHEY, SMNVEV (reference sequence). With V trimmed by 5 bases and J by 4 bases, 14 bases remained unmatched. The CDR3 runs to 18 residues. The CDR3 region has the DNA TGTGCCAGCAGTACTTCCGGGACTAGCGGGTTTTGGGGAGAGACCCAGTACTTC. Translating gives CASSTSGTSGFWGETQYF.

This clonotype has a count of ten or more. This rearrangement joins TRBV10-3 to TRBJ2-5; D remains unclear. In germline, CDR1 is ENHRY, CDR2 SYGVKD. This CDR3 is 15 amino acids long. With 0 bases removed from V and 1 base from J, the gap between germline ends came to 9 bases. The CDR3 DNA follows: TGTGCCATCAGTGAGTCGATTGCGGTCCAAGAGACCCAGTACTTC. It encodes CAISESIAVQETQYF.

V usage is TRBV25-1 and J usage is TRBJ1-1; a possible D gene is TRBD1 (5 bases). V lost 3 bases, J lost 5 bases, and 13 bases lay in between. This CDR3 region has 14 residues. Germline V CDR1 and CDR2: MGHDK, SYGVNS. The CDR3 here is CASSDLAGRTEAFF. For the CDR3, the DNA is TGTGCCAGCAGTGATCTTGCAGGGAGAACTGAAGCTTTCTTT.

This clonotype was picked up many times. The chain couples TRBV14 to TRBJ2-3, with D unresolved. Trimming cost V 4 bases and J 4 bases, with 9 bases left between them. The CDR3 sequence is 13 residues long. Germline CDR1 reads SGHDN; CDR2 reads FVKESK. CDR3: CASSLSPADTQYF. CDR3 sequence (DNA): TGTGCCAGCAGCCTCTCTCCCGCAGATACGCAGTATTTT.

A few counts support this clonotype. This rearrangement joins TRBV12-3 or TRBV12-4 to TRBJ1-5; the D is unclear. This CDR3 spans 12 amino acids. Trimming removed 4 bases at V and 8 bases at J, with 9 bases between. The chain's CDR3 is CASSSWLEPQHF. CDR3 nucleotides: TGTGCCAGCAGTTCCTGGCTCGAGCCCCAGCATTTT.

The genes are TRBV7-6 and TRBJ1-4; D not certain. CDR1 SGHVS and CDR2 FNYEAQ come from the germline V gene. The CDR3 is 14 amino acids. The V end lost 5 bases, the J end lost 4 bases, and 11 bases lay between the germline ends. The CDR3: CASSADGINEKLFF. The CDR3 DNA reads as TGTGCCAGCAGCGCGGACGGAATTAATGAAAAACTGTTTTTT.

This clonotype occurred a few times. This CDR3 reads CASSLSLAGPLNEQFF. CDR3 coding DNA: TGTGCCAGCAGTTTATCTCTCGCGGGGCCTTTGAATGAGCAGTTCTTC. The J gene is TRBJ2-1, the V gene TRBV27, with D tentatively TRBD2 (6 bases). Germline CDR1 is MNHEY and CDR2 is SMNVEV (reference sequence). CDR3 size: 16 residues. The V gene lost 0 bases and the J gene lost 7 bases, with 16 bases spanning the gap.